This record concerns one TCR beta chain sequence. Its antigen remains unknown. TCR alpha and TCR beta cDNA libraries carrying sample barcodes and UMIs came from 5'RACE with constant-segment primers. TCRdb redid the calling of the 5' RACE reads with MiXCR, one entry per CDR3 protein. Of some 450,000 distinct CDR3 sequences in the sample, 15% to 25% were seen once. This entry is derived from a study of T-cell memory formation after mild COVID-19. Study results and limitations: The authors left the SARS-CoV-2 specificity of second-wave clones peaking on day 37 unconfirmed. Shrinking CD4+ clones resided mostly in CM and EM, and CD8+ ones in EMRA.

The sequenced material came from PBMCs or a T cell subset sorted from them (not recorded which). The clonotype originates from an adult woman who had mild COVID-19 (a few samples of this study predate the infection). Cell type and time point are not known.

CDR3 in DNA: TGTGCCAGCAGCCAAGAGGGTCCGGGCAATCAGCCCCAGCATTTT. This sequence encodes CASSQEGPGNQPQHF. The J gene is TRBJ1-5, the V gene TRBV3-1; D uncertain. The germline gives CDR1 LGHDT, CDR2 YNNKEL (reference sequence). Trimming took 0 bases from V and 2 from J, leaving 8 bases between them. The CDR3 has 15 amino acids.